This T cell receptor beta chain came from a study of T-cell reconstitution after alpha-beta-depleted transplantation in children. Study findings and constraints: Several hundred rapidly expanded clones from non-depleted graft cells reportedly supplied alpha-beta T cells about two months post-transplant. In some patients, recipient T cells and intrathymic progenitors surviving conditioning explained high day-60 diversity. Newly produced T cells mostly accounted for T-cell counts and diversity one year post-transplant.

This clonotype was detected a few times. No antigen is known for it. This CDR3 comprises 14 residues. V gave up 3 bases and J gave up 4 bases, with 13 bases separating them. Germline CDR1 and CDR2: DFQATT and SNEGSKA (reference sequence). Construction of the TCRbeta library involved unique molecular identifiers. One entry per CDR3 protein, called by TCRdb with MiXCR from the PCR reads. The repertoire holds about 600,000 distinct CDR3 sequences, with roughly 13% as singletons. The source material was PBMCs, mostly from graft donor cells, sampled 360 days after TCRalphabeta/CD19-depleted stem cell transplant. V is TRBV20-1 and J is TRBJ1-5; tentatively, D is TRBD1 (6 bases). The receptor comes from a male patient younger than 18 who had a stem cell transplant for acute myeloid leukemia, so the T cells may come from the graft donor. CDR3 sequence (DNA): TGCAGTGCTAGCTCCGACAGGCGTAATCAGCCCCAGCATTTT. Protein: CSASSDRRNQPQHF.